These 10 T cell receptor beta chains were all obtained from the same sample, sequenced in a study of T-cell memory formation after mild COVID-19. One entry per CDR3 protein results from TCRdb running MiXCR on the 5' RACE reads. The sample has approximately 580,000 distinct CDR3 sequences, around 21% seen once. The sequencing sample was made of PBMCs or a T cell subset sorted from them (not recorded which). The receptors shown here come from an adult woman who had mild COVID-19 (a few samples of this study predate the infection). Cell type and time point are not known.

This clonotype was counted a few times. The V and J genes are TRBV7-3 and TRBJ1-2, with 7 bases that match TRBD1. The germline V gene has CDR1 SGHTA and CDR2 FQGTGA. There are 16 residues in the CDR3. Losses at the gene ends were 5 bases for V and 2 bases for J; bases not matched to a gene: 11. The CDR3 DNA sequence: TGTGCCAGCAGCACCCCCTCCGAGACAGGGAACTATGGCTACACCTTC. Translating gives CASSTPSETGNYGYTF.

The sample holds a few counts of this clonotype. The rearrangement uses TRBV7-6 and TRBJ2-1; a weak D match, TRBD1 (6 bases). The CDR3 extends over 16 amino acids. In germline, CDR1 is SGHVS, CDR2 FNYEAQ. V was pared by 5 bases and J by 7 bases, with 21 bases between. The CDR3 bases are TGTGCCAGCAGCCATCCAAGGGGGAATGCCTTGAATGAGCAGTTCTTC. Its translation: CASSHPRGNALNEQFF.

This clonotype was observed a handful of times. The J gene is TRBJ1-5, the V gene TRBV18, with D maybe TRBD1 (6 bases). From germline, CDR1 is KGHSH and CDR2 LQKENI. The CDR3 totals 14 residues. V dropped 6 bases and J dropped 4 bases, with 13 bases sitting between them. The CDR3 region is CASSTGNTNQPQHF. In nucleotides, the CDR3 is TGTGCCAGCTCCACAGGGAATACGAATCAGCCCCAGCATTTT.

This clonotype was picked up a small number of times. The V call is TRBV27, the J call TRBJ1-1; D call uncertain. Germline V lookup: CDR1 MNHEY, CDR2 SMNVEV (reference sequence). Trimming cost V 7 bases and J 7 bases, with 13 bases left between them. The CDR3 runs to 12 residues. The DNA of the CDR3 is TGTGCCAGCATCGGCAATGCGGGTGAAGCTTTCTTT. The encoded protein is CASIGNAGEAFF.

A word on this clonotype: The junction does not match germline at one end; this may be a read error. The chain links TRBV7-9 to TRBJ1-3; D not certain. CDR3 length equals 15 residues. Germline lookup yields CDR1 SEHNR and CDR2 FQNEAQ (reference sequence). The DNA for the CDR3 is TGTGCCAGCAACTTAGCAGAGGTCCCTGGAAACACCATATATTTT. This gives the protein CASNLAEVPGNTIYF.

This chain uses TRBV29-1 with TRBJ2-7; 7 nucleotides match TRBD1. J lost 2 bases, V lost 5 bases, and 12 bases had no gene match. The CDR3 totals 15 residues. Germline CDR1 is SQVTM and CDR2 is ANQGSEA. The CDR3 DNA reads TGCAGCGTTACCCCCCGACAGGGTTACCCCTACGAGCAGTACTTC. Translated, it gives CSVTPRQGYPYEQYF.

This clonotype appeared a single time. The chain is built from TRBV20-1 and TRBJ2-7; TRBD2 aligns across 8 bases. Germline CDR1 and CDR2: DFQATT and SNEGSKA (reference sequence). Germline trimming cut 3 bases from V and 7 bases from J; bases unmatched to any gene: 8. The length of the CDR3 is 13 residues. The CDR3 sequence: CSARASGRGEQYF. The CDR3 bases are TGCAGTGCTAGGGCGAGCGGGAGAGGTGAGCAGTACTTC.

V usage is TRBV7-3 and J usage is TRBJ2-1, with 14 bases aligning to TRBD2. CDR1 is SGHTA and CDR2 is FQGTGA in the germline V gene. This CDR3 contains 17 residues. The V segment lost 1 base and the J segment 10 bases; nucleotides outside the gene matches: 9. The chain's CDR3 is CASSLRGTSGSLGEQFF. CDR3 DNA sequence: TGTGCCAGCAGCTTAAGAGGGACTAGCGGGAGCTTGGGGGAGCAGTTCTTC. Together with reference TRBV7-3 and TRBJ2-1, the CDR3 gives the full variable domain: GAGVSQTPSNKVTEKGKYVELRCDPISGHTALYWYRQSLGQGPEFLIYFQGTGAADDSGLPNDRFFAVRPEGSVSTLKIQRTERGDSAVYLCASSLRGTSGSLGEQFFGPGTRLTVL.

This clonotype was recorded a few times. The chain joins TRBV6-6 to TRBJ2-7, with TRBD2 matching over 13 bases. The CDR3 consists of 14 residues. Germline trimming cut 6 bases from V and 7 bases from J; bases unmatched to any gene: 6. CDR1 MNHNY and CDR2 SVGAGI come from the germline V gene (reference sequence). The CDR3: CASSLTSGGREQYF. The CDR3, as DNA: TGTGCCAGCAGCCTGACTAGCGGGGGGAGGGAGCAGTACTTC.

This clonotype was counted a few times. CDR3 region: CASSLVRRNTEAFF. Written as DNA, the CDR3 is TGTGCCAGCAGCTTGGTCAGGCGGAACACTGAAGCTTTCTTT. The chain carries TRBV5-6 and TRBJ1-1; the D is unclear. The CDR3 spans 14 residues. The V gene's germline CDR1 is SGHDT and CDR2 YYEEEE. Deletions cut 0 bases from V and 1 base from J, with 7 bases between.